The next 31 T cell receptor beta chains were all read from a single sample in a study of T cells in Graves' hyperthyroidism and ophthalmopathy. Amplification of TCR beta CDR3 regions was performed using RNA transcripts as template. The TCR CDR3 was amplified in a first-round RT-PCR using the HTBI primer set. TCRdb ran MiXCR on the multiplex PCR reads and lists one entry per CDR3 protein. Of 550,000 to 800,000 distinct CDR3 sequences in the sample, around 17% were seen once. The sequencing sample was made of blood. These receptor sequences come from a man between 18 and 29 years old with Graves' hyperthyroidism.

This clonotype was found a few times. The chain joins TRBV6-2 or TRBV6-3 to TRBJ2-3, with 12 bases lining up with TRBD2. Germline CDR1 and CDR2: MNHEY and SVGEGT. V lost 5 bases and J lost 0; bases outside the gene matches: 9. The CDR3 runs 18 residues. The CDR3 bases are TGTGCCAGCAGTCCGACTAGCGGGAGTTCATCTAGCACAGATACGCAGTATTTT. Protein: CASSPTSGSSSSTDTQYF.

This clonotype showed up just a few times. The chain couples TRBV7-9 to TRBJ1-1; tentative D call: TRBD1 (5 bases). Germline assignment: CDR1 SEHNR and CDR2 FQNEAQ (reference sequence). This CDR3 comprises 18 residues. V was cut by 1 base and J by 1 base, with 19 bases left in between. The CDR3 bases are TGTGCCAGCAGCTTAGGGTCAGGGCTCGGCCCTCGGAACACTGAAGCTTTCTTT. Protein: CASSLGSGLGPRNTEAFF.

This chain links TRBV10-2 with TRBJ1-1, with 7 bases that match TRBD1. Germline loops: CDR1 WSHSY, CDR2 SAAADI. This CDR3 is built from 13 residues. V shed 7 bases and J 1 base; nucleotides not matched to a gene: 3. The CDR3 region is CASTWTGNTEAFF. The CDR3 DNA reads TGCGCCAGCACATGGACAGGGAACACTGAAGCTTTCTTT.

The chain uses TRBV18 and TRBJ1-3, with D uncertain. The CDR3 spans 16 residues. The V end was cut by 2 bases, the J end by 0 bases, with 11 bases between. The germline gives CDR1 KGHSH, CDR2 LQKENI. CDR3 bases: TGTGCCAGCTCACCAGGGCAGCCCAGCTCTGGAAACACCATATATTTT. Translating gives CASSPGQPSSGNTIYF. The full variable domain, with the rest looked up from reference TRBV18 and TRBJ1-3, is NAGVMQNPRHLVRRRGQEARLRCSPMKGHSHVYWYRQLPEEGLKFMVYLQKENIIDESGMPKERFSAEFPKEGPSILRIQQVVRGDSAAYFCASSPGQPSSGNTIYFGEGSWLTVV.

The chain recombines TRBV18 with TRBJ2-2; perhaps TRBD2 as D (5 bases). With 4 bases removed from V and 1 base from J, the gap between germline ends came to 10 bases. The CDR3 is 15 residues long. Germline V gene lookup returns CDR1 KGHSH and CDR2 LQKENI. The CDR3 is CASSQLLENTGELFF. CDR3 DNA sequence: TGTGCCAGCTCACAGTTACTAGAGAACACCGGGGAGCTGTTTTTT.

This clonotype was recorded at least ten times. The chain is built from TRBV7-8 and TRBJ2-7; D might be TRBD2 (6 bases). Deletions cut 5 bases from V and 2 bases from J, with 25 bases between. From germline, CDR1 is SGHVS and CDR2 FQNEAQ. The CDR3 is 18 amino acids. CDR3 loop: CASSPVAALVYDPYEQYF. CDR3 in DNA: TGTGCCAGCAGCCCGGTAGCGGCCCTAGTGTATGACCCCTACGAGCAGTACTTC.

This clonotype was detected only a few times. The junction shows a germline mismatch at one end, possibly a read error. The V gene is TRBV2, the J gene TRBJ2-7; D possibly corresponds to TRBD2 (5 bases). The CDR3 length is 13 residues. Germline V CDR1 and CDR2: SNHLY, FYNNEI. As DNA, the CDR3 is TGTGCCAGCAGTGTTCGGGGTCTCTACGAGCGGTACTTC. Protein product: CASSVRGLYERYF.

The sample holds many counts of this clonotype. The chain employs TRBV28 and TRBJ2-5, with a tentative D call TRBD1 (6 bases). V lost 6 bases to trimming and J lost 5 bases, with 19 bases between them. Germline V gives CDR1 MDHEN, CDR2 SYDVKM. CDR3 length: 15 amino acids. In nucleotides, the CDR3 is TGTGCCAGCAGAACCGGGACAATCCCAAGGGAGACCCAGTACTTC. It codes for CASRTGTIPRETQYF.

This clonotype occurred a few times. The V gene is TRBV4-1, the J gene TRBJ1-5; no firm D call. Germline V CDR1 and CDR2: MGHRA, YSYEKL. This CDR3 is built from 15 residues. Trimming removed 4 bases at V and 0 bases at J, with 10 bases between. This CDR3 reads CASSLTVFSNQPQHF. Written as DNA, the CDR3 is TGCGCCAGCAGCCTAACAGTATTTAGCAATCAGCCCCAGCATTTT.

This clonotype has ten or more counts. CDR3 sequence: CSARDPAGPYEQYF. CDR3 DNA sequence: TGCAGTGCTAGAGATCCGGCAGGGCCCTACGAGCAGTACTTC. J is TRBJ2-7 and V is TRBV20-1; a weak D match, TRBD1 (5 bases). Trimming removed 0 bases from V and 2 bases from J, with 11 bases in between. Germline V gene lookup returns CDR1 DFQATT and CDR2 SNEGSKA (reference sequence). The CDR3 length is 14 residues.

There are many counts of this clonotype. This rearrangement joins TRBV28 to TRBJ2-1, with 9 nucleotides matching TRBD2. This CDR3 is built from 16 residues. V was clipped by 3 bases and J by 4 bases; unmatched bases: 7. Germline CDR1 and CDR2: MDHEN and SYDVKM. This CDR3 reads CASSFQPGLAYNEQFF. CDR3 bases: TGTGCCAGCAGTTTCCAACCGGGACTAGCTTACAATGAGCAGTTCTTC.

This rearrangement joins TRBV28 to TRBJ1-6; D is unresolved. The CDR3 is made up of 15 amino acids. V lost 3 bases and J lost 6, with 12 bases in between. Per germline, CDR1 MDHEN and CDR2 SYDVKM. CDR3 protein: CASSLEVLGNSPLHF. The CDR3 DNA reads TGTGCCAGCAGTTTGGAAGTTCTTGGTAATTCACCCCTCCACTTT.

The chain has TRBV15 and TRBJ2-7; TRBD1 might be the D (5 bases). The germline V and J ends were trimmed by 1 base and 7 bases, with 14 bases remaining between them. Per the germline V gene, CDR1 is LNHNV and CDR2 is YYDKDF (reference sequence). The length of the CDR3 is 14 residues. The CDR3 coding sequence is TGTGCCACCAGCAGAGGGGGCCCCGAGAGGGAGCAGTACTTC. Its protein product is CATSRGGPEREQYF.

This clonotype was seen ten or more times. This chain links TRBV12-3 or TRBV12-4 with TRBJ2-1; TRBD1 aligns across 7 bases. The CDR3 has 15 residues. Germline trimming cut 7 bases from V and 8 bases from J; bases unmatched to any gene: 14. The CDR3 DNA sequence: TGTGCCAGCACCGACCCCCGGGACAGTAGACATGAGCAGTTCTTC. Translation: CASTDPRDSRHEQFF.

V usage is TRBV4-1 and J usage is TRBJ1-2; D not certain. This CDR3 has 13 residues. The V gene lost 3 bases and the J gene lost 4 bases, with 9 bases spanning the gap. Per the germline V gene, CDR1 is MGHRA and CDR2 is YSYEKL. CDR3 nucleotides: TGCGCCAGCAGCCAGCCTATGGGCTATGGCTACACCTTC. Protein: CASSQPMGYGYTF.

The V gene is TRBV28, the J gene TRBJ1-6; the match to TRBD1 covers 7 bases. Germline lookup yields CDR1 MDHEN and CDR2 SYDVKM. This CDR3 comprises 16 residues. The trim removed 2 bases at V and 5 bases at J, leaving 6 bases unmatched. The CDR3, as DNA: TGTGCCAGCAGTTTACCCTTGACAGGGAATAATTCACCCCTCCACTTT. Translation gives CASSLPLTGNNSPLHF.

The chain links TRBV10-3 to TRBJ1-4; possibly TRBD1 for D (5 bases). This CDR3 is built from 14 residues. Germline V gene lookup returns CDR1 ENHRY and CDR2 SYGVKD. Trimming removed 7 bases at V and 5 bases at J, with 14 bases between. The CDR3 sequence is CAIKEGTQNEKLFF. CDR3 DNA sequence: TGTGCCATCAAGGAGGGGACCCAGAATGAAAAACTGTTTTTT.

The chain links TRBV9 to TRBJ2-5, with TRBD2 identical over 14 bases. V lost 3 bases, J lost 5 bases, and 12 bases stayed unmatched. CDR3 length: 18 residues. From germline, CDR1 is SGDLS and CDR2 YYNGEE. DNA for the CDR3: TGTGCCAGCAGCGGCGGGATAGGGACTAGCGGGAGCAGGGAGACCCAGTACTTC. Its translation is CASSGGIGTSGSRETQYF.

This chain links TRBV6-1 with TRBJ1-2, with D possibly being TRBD1 (5 bases). The CDR3 runs 13 residues. Germline V gene lookup returns CDR1 MNHNS and CDR2 SASEGT. The CDR3 sequence: CGSRQGTSNGYTF. In DNA form, the CDR3 reads TGTGGCTCCCGGCAGGGAACGAGCAATGGCTACACCTTC.

The sample holds many counts of this clonotype. V gene TRBV2 combines with J gene TRBJ2-7, with a weak D call TRBD2 (6 bases). This CDR3 contains 13 residues. V was clipped by 6 bases and J by 3 bases, with 12 bases between them. Germline V gene data show CDR1 as SNHLY and CDR2 as FYNNEI. The CDR3 spells CASRGPEGYEQYF. CDR3 bases: TGTGCCAGCAGGGGACCGGAGGGCTACGAGCAGTACTTC. The whole variable domain, remainder taken from reference TRBV2 and TRBJ2-7, is EPEVTQTPSHQVTQMGQEVILRCVPISNHLYFYWYRQILGQKVEFLVSFYNNEISEKSEIFDDQFSVERPDGSNFTLKIRSTKLEDSAMYFCASRGPEGYEQYFGPGTRLTVT.

This clonotype was seen only a few times. The chain links TRBV29-1 to TRBJ2-3, with D unclear. V was clipped by 0 bases and J by 3 bases, with 7 bases between them. CDR3 length equals 13 residues. Looked up from germline, CDR1 is SQVTM and CDR2 is ANQGSEA. CDR3 nucleotides: TGCAGCGTTGAAGACACTATTACAGATACGCAGTATTTT. This sequence encodes CSVEDTITDTQYF.

V is TRBV2 and J is TRBJ1-5, with a tentative D call TRBD1 (6 bases). V was clipped by 8 bases and J by 6 bases, with 14 bases between them. Per germline, CDR1 SNHLY and CDR2 FYNNEI. This CDR3 spans 13 amino acids. DNA for the CDR3: TGTGCCAGCTCAACAGGGTGGGTTCAGCCCCAGCATTTT. It translates to CASSTGWVQPQHF. Drawing the rest from reference TRBV2 and TRBJ1-5, the complete variable domain is EPEVTQTPSHQVTQMGQEVILRCVPISNHLYFYWYRQILGQKVEFLVSFYNNEISEKSEIFDDQFSVERPDGSNFTLKIRSTKLEDSAMYFCASSTGWVQPQHFGDGTRLSIL.

This chain connects TRBV7-6 to TRBJ2-2, with TRBD2 identical over 12 bases. V dropped 8 bases and J dropped 3; count of bases not matched to a gene: 4. Germline CDR1 and CDR2: SGHVS and FNYEAQ. The CDR3 loop spans 15 amino acids. CDR3: CASGLAGGHTGELFF. The DNA of the CDR3 is TGTGCCAGCGGTCTAGCGGGAGGGCACACCGGGGAGCTGTTTTTT.

This clonotype was counted a few times. CDR3 in amino acids: CASSRTESSYNSPLHF. For the CDR3, the DNA is TGTGCCAGCAGTCGAACAGAGAGCTCCTATAATTCACCCCTCCACTTT. The V gene is TRBV6-1, the J gene TRBJ1-6; D call uncertain. The CDR3 sequence is 16 residues long. Germline V gives CDR1 MNHNS, CDR2 SASEGT. V shed 5 bases and J shed 0 bases, with 11 bases lying between them.

The table lists this clonotype with many counts. The chain combines TRBV6-2 or TRBV6-3 with TRBJ1-5; unclear D gene. Looked up from germline, CDR1 is MNHEY and CDR2 is SVGEGT. The V gene lost 2 bases and the J gene lost 6 bases, with 5 bases spanning the gap. The CDR3 covers 12 residues. The CDR3: CASSYRVQPQHF. The CDR3 DNA sequence: TGTGCCAGCAGTTACCGGGTTCAGCCCCAGCATTTT.

The table lists this clonotype with many counts. This chain uses TRBV10-3 with TRBJ2-6; D gene ambiguous. Germline assignment: CDR1 ENHRY and CDR2 SYGVKD. This CDR3 comprises 15 residues. V was shortened by 4 bases and J by 7 bases, with 14 bases between the two germline ends. The CDR3 protein is CAISGLGSSANVLTF. CDR3 bases: TGTGCCATCAGTGGCCTTGGGTCGAGTGCCAACGTCCTGACTTTC.

This clonotype has a handful of counts. The junction does not match germline at one end; this may be a read error. The V call is TRBV20-1, the J call TRBJ1-1, with TRBD1 matching 9 bases. Germline V gene sequence: CDR1 DFQATT, CDR2 SNEGSKA (reference sequence). The CDR3 loop spans 13 amino acids. CDR3 coding DNA: TGCAGGACGGGACAGGGCCCGAACGCTGAAGCTTTCTTT. Translating it yields CRTGQGPNAEAFF.

The genes are TRBV7-9 and TRBJ2-1; possibly TRBD2 for D (5 bases). Germline V CDR1 and CDR2: SEHNR, FQNEAQ (reference sequence). The V end lost 7 bases, the J end lost 0 bases, and 10 bases lay between the germline ends. The CDR3 length is 14 residues. CDR3 in amino acids: CASTPGSSYNEQFF. Written as DNA, the CDR3 is TGTGCCAGCACCCCGGGGAGCTCCTACAATGAGCAGTTCTTC.

This clonotype has at least ten counts. This rearrangement joins TRBV18 to TRBJ2-7; D is undetermined. This CDR3 region has 14 residues. CDR1 and CDR2 from the germline V gene are KGHSH and LQKENI. V was pared by 8 bases and J by 2 bases, with 16 bases between. The CDR3 DNA reads as TGTGCCAGCAGCCCCGGTGCTGGTACCTACGAGCAGTACTTC. It specifies CASSPGAGTYEQYF. Combining the CDR3 with reference TRBV18 and TRBJ2-7 gives the whole variable domain NAGVMQNPRHLVRRRGQEARLRCSPMKGHSHVYWYRQLPEEGLKFMVYLQKENIIDESGMPKERFSAEFPKEGPSILRIQQVVRGDSAAYFCASSPGAGTYEQYFGPGTRLTVT.

This clonotype showed up many times. In nucleotides, the CDR3 is TGTGCCAGCAGTTACGAGGGCAATGAGCAGTTCTTC. This translates into CASSYEGNEQFF. The chain combines TRBV6-2 or TRBV6-3 with TRBJ2-1, with D perhaps TRBD2 (5 bases). Germline lookup yields CDR1 MNHEY and CDR2 SVGEGT. This CDR3 is 12 amino acids long. The V gene lost 2 bases and the J gene lost 6 bases, with 5 bases spanning the gap.

The J gene is TRBJ1-1, the V gene TRBV6-5; 10 nucleotides agree with TRBD1. The junction had 7 bases not matched to a gene; V was cut back by 6 bases and J by 6 bases. The CDR3 totals 14 residues. Germline CDR1 MNHEY, CDR2 SVGAGI. Here the CDR3 reads CASRPDRGGAEAFF. CDR3 in DNA: TGTGCCAGCAGACCGGACAGGGGGGGGGCTGAAGCTTTCTTT.